The 8 T cell receptor beta chains presented below share a single source sample, sequenced in a study of breast tumors, draining lymph nodes, adjacent tissues. Breast cancer patients provided tissue from their axillary draining lymph nodes. TCRdb processed the multiplex PCR reads anew with MiXCR; each CDR3 protein has one entry. This table holds about 300,000 distinct CDR3 sequences, roughly 30% found once. Source material: axillary lymph node tissue. The receptors were gathered from a female donor with breast cancer. Some clones in this sample may be carry-over from other donors' samples.

This clonotype was found many times. The CDR3: CASSLDGSIFYNEQFF. CDR3 bases: TGTGCCAGCAGCTTAGACGGATCCATCTTCTACAATGAGCAGTTCTTC. This rearrangement joins TRBV7-9 to TRBJ2-1; the D is unclear. CDR3 length: 16 amino acids. V dropped 1 base and J dropped 3 bases, with 13 bases sitting between them. Germline CDR1 is SEHNR and CDR2 is FQNEAQ (reference sequence).

This sequence joins TRBV7-2 and TRBJ2-7; D remains ambiguous. The V and J ends lost 8 bases and 4 bases respectively, with 24 bases between them. The CDR3 is made up of 16 amino acids. Germline V CDR1 and CDR2: SGHTA, FQGNSA. The DNA of the CDR3 is TGTGCCAGCTCACGCGCCTTGAGTGAGTCGAAGTACGAGCAGTACTTC. Protein: CASSRALSESKYEQYF.

With regard to this clonotype: Being one base from a much bigger clone, this may be a read error. This chain links TRBV20-1 with TRBJ2-5; 13 nucleotides agree with TRBD2. The V gene's germline CDR1 is DFQATT and CDR2 SNEGSKA (reference sequence). The CDR3 covers 14 residues. Germline trimming cut 5 bases from V and 7 bases from J; bases unmatched to any gene: 7. The DNA of the CDR3 is TGCAGTGCTCCTGGACTAGCGGGAGAGGCGACCCAGTACTTC. Translated: CSAPGLAGEATQYF.

This clonotype was picked up many times. This chain uses TRBV7-2 with TRBJ2-7; 9 positions agree with TRBD2. This CDR3 comprises 16 residues. Trimming at V came to 5 bases and at J to 4 bases, leaving 12 bases not matched to a gene. From germline, CDR1 is SGHTA and CDR2 FQGNSA. The CDR3 loop is CASSKVGAGGSYEQYF. CDR3 DNA: TGTGCCAGCAGCAAAGTTGGAGCGGGAGGATCTTACGAGCAGTACTTC.

This clonotype was counted at least ten times. The rearrangement uses TRBV7-2 and TRBJ2-1; no definite D call. The V and J ends lost 4 bases and 2 bases respectively, with 12 bases between them. This CDR3 has 15 amino acids. Germline assignment: CDR1 SGHTA and CDR2 FQGNSA. The CDR3 DNA follows: TGTGCCAGCAGCTCCCTAGGGCTGCCCTACAATGAGCAGTTCTTC. Translated: CASSSLGLPYNEQFF.

This clonotype was observed many times. The genes are TRBV5-1 and TRBJ1-4; tentative D call: TRBD1 (5 bases). This CDR3 region has 15 residues. V lost 1 base and J 7 bases, leaving 14 bases between the germline ends. Germline V gene data show CDR1 as SGHRS and CDR2 as YFSETQ. The CDR3 sequence: CASSLNSRVVEKLFF. CDR3 nucleotides: TGCGCCAGCAGCTTGAACTCCAGGGTAGTTGAAAAACTGTTTTTT.

The chain joins TRBV6-4 to TRBJ2-1; tentatively, D is TRBD1 or TRBD2 (5 bases each). V lost 3 bases, J lost 10 bases, and 16 bases lay in between. The CDR3 is 14 amino acids. The V gene's germline CDR1 is MRHNA and CDR2 SNTAGT. The CDR3 loop is CASSEEGSASEQFF. The DNA of the CDR3 is TGTGCCAGCAGTGAAGAGGGGTCGGCGAGCGAGCAGTTCTTC.

This clonotype has at least ten counts. As DNA, the CDR3 is TGCAGTGCTAGCCAGACAGGGACAGGGGGGTACTTC. Protein product: CSASQTGTGGYF. V gene TRBV20-1 combines with J gene TRBJ2-7; 11 nucleotides agree with TRBD1. This CDR3 spans 12 amino acids. J was trimmed by 12 bases and V by 3 bases; bases with no gene match: 7. The V gene's germline CDR1 is DFQATT and CDR2 SNEGSKA (reference sequence).